This T cell receptor (beta chain) was identified in a study of human T cells and chemical hapten exposure. Looking at the study overall: Skin of the upper inner arm, approximately 2 cm by approximately 2 cm, received 2% DPC for sensitization. Patients were mainly female, each with alopecia areata, totalis or universalis. Diphenylcyclopropenone was applied weekly to patients' scalps across the roughly 25-week study.

TCRdb re-derived calls from the RACE reads in MiXCR, one entry per CDR3 protein. The table records more than 250,000 distinct CDR3 sequences, 7.5% to 10% of them present only once. The table lists this clonotype with many counts. Time point in this sample: pre-sensitization, week 0. Described treatment: therapeutic diphenylcyclopropenone sensitization with weekly scalp DPC. Blood, whole and unfractionated, served as the source for total RNA extraction. V was shortened by 7 bases and J by 4 bases, with 19 bases between the two germline ends. The germline gives CDR1 MNHEY, CDR2 SVGEGT. CDR3 length equals 15 residues.

V usage is TRBV6-2 or TRBV6-3 and J usage is TRBJ1-1; D call uncertain. The material sequenced was whole blood, taken in connection with sensitization to the hapten diphenylcyclopropenone (DPC). This clonotype originated in a woman between 40 and 50 years old with alopecia areata. Some clones in this sample may be carry-over from other donors' samples. The CDR3 DNA follows: TGTGCCAGCATCGACCGCGTTGGCCGGCGCACTGAAGCTTTCTTT. Translation gives CASIDRVGRRTEAFF.